This TCR beta chain was identified during a study of CD8 T cells in ankylosing spondylitis. Study findings and constraints: Matched ankylosing spondylitis synovial fluid reportedly contained a significantly enriched population of disease-linked clones. Characteristic, it appeared, of ankylosing spondylitis blood was a TCR beta motif of eight or nine highly homologous variants. Clones linked to the disease showed a CD8+ phenotype. They occurred at relatively low frequencies in peripheral blood. There were earlier reports of some motif variants in reactive arthritis synovial fluid and blood.

V shed 5 bases, J shed 2 bases, and the junction held 6 bases outside the gene matches. From germline, CDR1 is SGHVS and CDR2 FQNEAQ. The CDR3 has 14 residues. Each TCR beta library was made by quantitative 5'-RACE that incorporated molecular barcodes. Each CDR3 protein is one row after TCRdb ran MiXCR on the 5' RACE reads. The table records under 950,000 distinct CDR3 sequences, around 20% of them present only once. This clonotype was observed a handful of times. Its antigen is unidentified. The TCR sequence derives from a male donor with ankylosing spondylitis. The J gene is TRBJ2-7, the V gene TRBV7-8, with 7 bases aligning to TRBD1. The sample comprised blood, either unsorted or a sorted T cell fraction (not recorded which). CDR3: CASSTLTGTYEQYF. CDR3 bases: TGTGCCAGCAGCACACTGACAGGGACCTACGAGCAGTACTTC.